Sequencing of this T cell receptor beta chain was carried out in a study of T cell repertoires in cytomegalovirus infection (dated by TCRdb to the late 2010s). For the study in its entirety: The peptide stimulations were aimed at well-studied HLA-B-restricted epitopes as well as recently identified HLA-C-restricted CMV epitopes, whose presentation resists viral immunomodulation. Because public TCR beta signatures pointed to carriage of CMV infection together with the matching HLA type, the HLA type of each donor mattered for the analysis. Study-level results and caveats: Cumulative frequency of public TCR beta family members discriminated carriers of CMV infection plus the relevant HLA type in this cohort and an independent roughly 330-donor cohort. In the ex vivo response, HLA-C-restricted CMV-specific TCR beta clonotypes were dominant, and in two of eight donors the single most frequent clonotype came from this HLA-C-restricted group.

Read against the paper, the sample's treatment or condition label means: in vitro stimulation with specific CMV peptide epitopes to enrich CMV-specific T cells. V is pared back by 4 bases and J by 3 bases, with 18 bases lying between the germline termini. CDR1 LGHDT and CDR2 YNNKEL were looked up in the germline V gene (reference sequence). The cysteine opens and the phenylalanine closes a CDR3 of 17 amino acids. Of all the DNA, just the CDR3 is kept, 51 bases in frame from base 1. As for this clonotype: Its specific antigen is unknown. Base qualities are not provided; no much larger clone lies one nucleotide away.

Sequencing relied on an Illumina HiSeq 1500. In TCRdb, the public reads were trimmed at Q25 with fastp and aligned with MiXCR, with productive beta chains retained. Each entry is one CDR3 protein sequence, shown with its most common DNA and genes. For this sample the table gives about 220,000 distinct CDR3 sequences, of which about 39% were detected only once. Jointly, the top ten make up roughly three fifths of the sample. The chain uses TRBV3-1 and TRBJ2-2; TRBD1 is perhaps the D gene, given 6 matching bases. This TCR was sampled from a human donor in good health (CMV status not recorded). Some clones in this sample may be carry-over from other donors' samples. Material: CD8+ T cells from cultured PBMCs, obtained from culture after CMV antigen stimulation. The DNA sequence reads TGTGCCAGCAGCCCCTCGGTAGACAGGAGGTACACCGGGGAGCTGTTTTTT. This sequence encodes CASSPSVDRRYTGELFF.